The rows below give T cell receptor beta chains drawn from one sample of a study of glioma-infiltrating T cells. TCRdb analysed the multiplex PCR reads with MiXCR anew, one entry per CDR3 protein. The sample has approximately 18,000 distinct CDR3 sequences; 55% to 75% are singletons. Source material: glioma tissue, nonneoplastic brain tissue, or PBMCs (not recorded which). Source of these receptors: a human donor with low-grade glioma or glioblastoma, undergoing nonglioma brain surgery, or in good health (not recorded which). The conserved cysteine and the conserved F or W are not part of the CDR3 here.

V: TRBV6-2/TRBV6-3; J: TRBJ2-3; length: 10; CDR3: ASRGNTDTQY
V: TRBV18; J: TRBJ2-3; length: 14; CDR3: ASSPGGTFPTDTQY
V: TRBV20-1; J: TRBJ2-3; length: 16; CDR3: SARDQGASVGQADTQY
V: TRBV20-1; J: TRBJ1-6; length: 14; CDR3: SARIAPGTANSPLH
V: TRBV12-3/TRBV12-4; J: TRBJ1-2; length: 12; CDR3: ASSLGPGLYGYT
V: TRBV6-6; J: TRBJ2-2; length: 13; CDR3: ASSPDSRKGGELF
V: TRBV6-4; J: TRBJ2-7; length: 12; CDR3: ASGDALGSYEQY
V: TRBV20-1; J: TRBJ2-7; length: 11; CDR3: SAVLAVPYEQY
V: TRBV7-2; J: TRBJ1-1; length: 12; CDR3: ASSLARGSGEAF
V: TRBV27; J: TRBJ2-1; length: 15; CDR3: ASSYQMRDRERYEQF
V: TRBV12-5; J: TRBJ2-1; length: 11; CDR3: ASGLGGGRGKF
V: TRBV6-1; J: TRBJ2-3; length: 11; CDR3: ASRRSEWDTQY
V: TRBV27; J: TRBJ2-1; length: 12; CDR3: ASWAGGFYNEQF
V: TRBV7-2; J: TRBJ1-1; length: 12; CDR3: ASSLVRVRTEAF
V: TRBV20-1; J: TRBJ1-5; length: 10; CDR3: SARRMNQPQH
V: TRBV18; J: TRBJ1-1; length: 11; CDR3: ASSLRDTIEAF
V: TRBV20-1; J: TRBJ2-1; length: 14; CDR3: SASFWAGGSYNEQF
V: TRBV7-9; J: TRBJ1-1; length: 11; CDR3: ASSPPVGTEAF
V: TRBV25-1; J: TRBJ1-2; length: 9; CDR3: ASSEGYGYI
V: TRBV6-2/TRBV6-3; J: TRBJ2-3; length: 12; CDR3: ASNLAGAGGTQY
V: TRBV7-3; J: TRBJ2-7; length: 13; CDR3: ASSLGQGTPYEQY
V: TRBV6-6; J: TRBJ2-3; length: 12; CDR3: ARSYSVYSDTQY
V: TRBV4-1; J: TRBJ2-4; length: 14; CDR3: ASSQTITGTKNIQY
V: TRBV6-1; J: TRBJ2-7; length: 13; CDR3: ASRTTGAGSYEQY
V: TRBV6-1; J: TRBJ1-1; length: 13; CDR3: ASNPWPRQGLGAF
V: TRBV6-1; J: TRBJ2-7; length: 11; CDR3: ASSWGQGEEQY